This TCR beta chain was observed in a study of PD-1 blockade in mismatch repair-deficient tumors. Study background: Patients had 12 mismatch repair-deficient cancer types, all previously treated and progressing.

Sequencing was performed with immunoSEQ multiplex PCR; in TCRdb, only in-frame clones are kept and a portion is missing. The sample carries roughly 79,000 clones, 65% to 85% recorded once. The TCR-sequenced patients were a few responders to pembrolizumab. Comment on this clone: Other DNA sequences in this specimen translate into the identical CDR3.

The germline V gene has CDR1 KGHSH and CDR2 LQKENI. V was clipped by 3 bases and J by 1 base, with 3 bases between them. This CDR3 has 12 residues. This receptor was identified in an adult with mismatch repair-deficient cancer. This rearrangement joins TRBV18 to TRBJ2-5; D remains ambiguous. Sequencing was performed on peripheral blood, taken 44 weeks after starting pembrolizumab. CDR3 sequence reads: CASSPRQETQYF. The DNA of the CDR3 is TGTGCCAGCTCACCCCGCCAAGAGACCCAGTACTTC.